These 2 T cell receptor beta chains came from one sample sequenced in a study of blood T cell repertoires in COVID-19. Using immunoSEQ multiplex PCR, the repertoire was profiled, and TCRdb retains in-frame clones only, with some absent. The data contain 400,000 to 450,000 clones, 80% to 90% of them seen just once; the ten biggest clones take up roughly 1.4%. Material: peripheral blood. Receptors originate from a woman aged 25 to 45 with active or convalescent COVID-19.

This clone was seen more than once but under ten times. The J gene is TRBJ2-7, the V gene TRBV24-1; D not resolved. V shed 0 bases and J shed 0 bases, with 23 bases lying between them. Per the germline V gene, CDR1 is KGHDR and CDR2 is SFDVKD. The length of the CDR3 is 20 residues. In DNA, the CDR3 is TGTGCCACCAGTGATTTGCGTACACGTTGGGTCCTCGCTAGCTCCTACGAGCAGTACTTC. It specifies CATSDLRTRWVLASSYEQYF.

This rearrangement joins TRBV7-9 to TRBJ2-7; D might be TRBD2 (7 bases). This CDR3 has 13 residues. The germline CDR1 and CDR2 sequences are SEHNR and FQNEAQ (reference sequence). This CDR3 reads CSGGTPDSYEQYF. CDR3 DNA: TGTTCCGGGGGGACACCCGACTCCTACGAGCAGTACTTC.